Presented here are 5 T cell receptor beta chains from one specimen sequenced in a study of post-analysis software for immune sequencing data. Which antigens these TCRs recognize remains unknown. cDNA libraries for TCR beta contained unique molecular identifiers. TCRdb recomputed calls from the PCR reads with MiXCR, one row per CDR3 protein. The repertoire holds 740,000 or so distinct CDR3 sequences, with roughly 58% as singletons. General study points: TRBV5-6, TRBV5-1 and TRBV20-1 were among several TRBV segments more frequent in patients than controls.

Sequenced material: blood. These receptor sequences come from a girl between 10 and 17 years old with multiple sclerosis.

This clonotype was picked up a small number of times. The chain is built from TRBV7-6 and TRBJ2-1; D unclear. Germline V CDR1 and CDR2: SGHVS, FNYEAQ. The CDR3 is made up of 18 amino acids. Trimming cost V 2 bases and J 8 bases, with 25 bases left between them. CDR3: CASSLFITGRSTSDEQFF. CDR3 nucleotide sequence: TGTGCCAGCAGCTTATTTATCACTGGGCGGAGTACATCGGATGAGCAGTTCTTC. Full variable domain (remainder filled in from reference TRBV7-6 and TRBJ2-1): GAGVSQSPRYKVTKRGQDVALRCDPISGHVSLYWYRQALGQGPEFLTYFNYEAQQDKSGLPNDRFSAERPEGSISTLTIQRTEQRDSAMYRCASSLFITGRSTSDEQFFGPGTRLTVL.

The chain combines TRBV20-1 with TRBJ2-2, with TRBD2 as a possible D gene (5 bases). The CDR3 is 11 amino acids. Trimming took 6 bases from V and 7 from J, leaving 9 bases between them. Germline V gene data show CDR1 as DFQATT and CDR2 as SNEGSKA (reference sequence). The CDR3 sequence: CSAPAVGELFF. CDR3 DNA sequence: TGCAGTGCCCCAGCGGTCGGGGAGCTGTTTTTT.

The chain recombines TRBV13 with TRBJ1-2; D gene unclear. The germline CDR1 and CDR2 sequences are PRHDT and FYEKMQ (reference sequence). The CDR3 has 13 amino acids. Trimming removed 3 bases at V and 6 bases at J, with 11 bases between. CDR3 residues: CASSLEPVHGYTF. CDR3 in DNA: TGTGCCAGCAGCTTGGAACCTGTACATGGCTACACCTTC.

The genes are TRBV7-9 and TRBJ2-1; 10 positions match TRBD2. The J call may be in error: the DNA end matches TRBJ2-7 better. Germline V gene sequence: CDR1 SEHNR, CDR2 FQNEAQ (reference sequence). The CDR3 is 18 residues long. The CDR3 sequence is CASSLGGLTSGATYEQYF. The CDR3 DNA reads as TGTGCCAGCAGCTTAGGGGGGCTAACTAGCGGGGCTACCTACGAGCAGTACTTC.

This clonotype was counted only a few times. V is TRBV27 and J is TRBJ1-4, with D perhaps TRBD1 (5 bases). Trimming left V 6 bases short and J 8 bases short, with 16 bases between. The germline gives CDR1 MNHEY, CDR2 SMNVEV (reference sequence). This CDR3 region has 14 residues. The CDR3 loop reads CASSAGTAKEKLFF. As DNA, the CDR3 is TGTGCCAGCAGCGCCGGGACCGCGAAGGAAAAACTGTTTTTT.